A selection of T cell receptor beta chains follows, all from one sample in a study of blood T cell repertoires in COVID-19. Generated by immunoSEQ multiplex PCR, the TCRdb table keeps only in-frame clones and is missing some. The profile shows a few hundred thousand clones, just under 90% of them singletons. The specimen was peripheral blood. The receptor source for this set is a woman aged 45-60 years with COVID-19, enrolled during active disease. The conserved cysteine and the conserved F or W are not part of the CDR3 here.

V,CDR3
TRBV24-1,ATSAPGLAGGNEQF
TRBV3-1/TRBV3-2,ASSPSGGYNEQF
TRBV7-2,ASSSGGSTNEKLF
TRBV4-1,ASSLTGTTTEAF
TRBV5-1,ASSLDGSQYSYEQY
TRBV6-5,ASRTYKNTEAF
TRBV13,ASSLGGLAWEQY
TRBV6-5,ASRSGQGRDQPQH
TRBV19,ASSRSELVYNEQF
TRBV5-1,ASSWTPGQAQNEQY
TRBV7-2,ASSPDGGSGTEAF
TRBV24-1,ATSDSNRVAHGYT
TRBV7-2,ASSLVRGRGDGYT
TRBV7-3,ASSTQGALDTEAF
TRBV6-5,ASSYPGSYEQY
TRBV4-2,ASSQEVTGEYNEQF
TRBV11-1,AARGELRQPQH
TRBV2,ASSDRGARHTEAF
TRBV9,ASNLEGSGSLAEQY
TRBV19,ASSRTGTTHQPQH
TRBV7-9,ASSPRGARGFAEAF
TRBV5-1,ASSLGEYGGTEAF
TRBV4-1,ASSQDIGRLSYT
TRBV5-5,ATSRQGNYGYT
TRBV19,ASSMRDLERQY
TRBV27,ASILAGQGRSNEQF
TRBV5-1,ASSPRQFYNEQF
TRBV4-3,ASSHLDSDGSGNTIY
TRBV10-2,ASKPGQGSNEQF
TRBV2,ASRTGITEAF
TRBV7-2,ASPPAGSGHTDTQY
TRBV30,AWSVKGARSNQPQH
TRBV10-2,ASREIRDINNSPLH
TRBV19,ASRGTAATNEKLF
TRBV4-1,ASRSQGSYGNTIY
TRBV5-4,ASSLMAITDTQY
TRBV10-3,AISGGVTEAF